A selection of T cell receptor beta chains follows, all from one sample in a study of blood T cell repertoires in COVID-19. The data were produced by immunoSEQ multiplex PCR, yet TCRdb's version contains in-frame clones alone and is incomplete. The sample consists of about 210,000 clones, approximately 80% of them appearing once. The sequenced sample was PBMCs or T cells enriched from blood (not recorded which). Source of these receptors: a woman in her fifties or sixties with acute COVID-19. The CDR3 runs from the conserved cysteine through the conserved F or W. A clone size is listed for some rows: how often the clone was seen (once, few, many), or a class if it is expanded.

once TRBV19 CASSIGRNTEAFF
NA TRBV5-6 CASSFPPGGANTGELFF
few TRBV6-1 CASSEVPQGVNEQYF
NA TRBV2 CASSGDAEAFF
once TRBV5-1 CASSPISPAGLQYF
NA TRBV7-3 CASSLRGAGGQETQYF
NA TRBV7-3 CASGRGGHTGQFF
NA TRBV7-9 CASSLAMGGGDTQYF
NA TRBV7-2 CASSTQLSGYTF
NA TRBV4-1 CASRATTRGPFNQPQHF
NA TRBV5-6 CASSLILGGGYTF
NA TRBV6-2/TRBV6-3 CASSERTLSGGGWNEQFF
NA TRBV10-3 CAISEQETYEQYF
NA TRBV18 CASSPWLAGGASTDTQYF
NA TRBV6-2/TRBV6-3 CASSYSRTSGGTYEQYF
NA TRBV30 CALRRGLGTGELFF
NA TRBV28 CASSSPLTREETQYF
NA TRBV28 CASTLRTGGLNTEAFF
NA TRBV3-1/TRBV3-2 CASRRTGRTPYEQYF
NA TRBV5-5 CASSALIGPAGNEQFF
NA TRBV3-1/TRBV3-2 CASSDGQITDTQYF
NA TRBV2 CASSEARLDGETQYF
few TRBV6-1 CASSGAQGVSTDTQYF
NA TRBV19 CASSVTSGQLFF
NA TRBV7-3 CASSLLGAGNYSNQPQHF
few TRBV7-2 CASSLTGINEKLFF
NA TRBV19 CASSSTTSRNSPLHF
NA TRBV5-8 CASSLQGGSNEQFF
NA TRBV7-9 CASSPGTGREETQYF
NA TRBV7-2 CASSDINSNQPQHF
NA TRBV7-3 CASTLSPNTEAFF
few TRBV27 CASSSLRVGSYNEQFF
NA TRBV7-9 CASTPPSLYNEQFF
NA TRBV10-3 CAISASNQGAELNTGELFF
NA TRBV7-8 CASSLTRVRGVGPEAFF
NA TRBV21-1 CASSKAPWTSGKETQYF
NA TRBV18 CASSPTGAYNEQFF
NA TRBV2 CASSPGRAGNTIYF